This T cell receptor beta chain came from a study of monozygotic twins with inflammatory bowel disease. Study observations and caveats: Twins with IBD were found to have lower TCRbeta diversity (inverse Simpson) than healthy co-twins.

Notes on this clonotype: The target antigen is unknown.

From germline, CDR1 is SEHNR and CDR2 FQNEAQ (reference sequence). This CDR3 spans 15 amino acids. TCRdb re-called the 5' RACE reads; one entry per CDR3 protein, DNA not given. The sample holds around 410,000 distinct CDR3 sequences. This rearrangement joins TRBV7-9 to TRBJ2-1; the D call of TRBD2 rests on TCRdb alone, since no DNA is present to check it. The sequenced sample consisted of blood. This TCR was sampled from a human donor with ulcerative colitis or Crohn's disease, or a healthy co-twin of an affected twin (not recorded which). This CDR3 reads CASSSSRFGNNEQFF.